This TCR beta chain stems from a study of T cell responses to AZD1222 COVID-19 vaccine. Assay used: immunoSEQ multiplex PCR; TCRdb lists only in-frame clones, some missing. The sample yields around 220,000 clones, approximately 94% seen once. The trim removed 0 bases at V and 1 base at J, leaving 4 bases unmatched. This CDR3 spans 15 amino acids. Germline CDR1 and CDR2: SGHDT and YYEEEE. Study-wide points: A mostly white British donor set with more females was recruited, and clonal diversity was possibly underestimated. Rises in breadth and depth of Spike-specific TCRs came after two AZD1222 doses. The study identified only five to seven AZD1222 recipients as seropositive at baseline. As reported, nearly half of all spike-specific TCRs target variant regions that are unmutated.

As concerns this clone: Its target is unknown.

The TCR comes from an adult who received the MenACWY meningococcal vaccine as a control. This chain links TRBV5-6 with TRBJ2-7, with 7 bases matching TRBD1. Material: peripheral blood, obtained 28 days after the second dose of the MenACWY control vaccine. The CDR3 sequence: CASSLGSGGSYEQYF. The CDR3 DNA reads as TGTGCCAGCAGCTTGGGCTCAGGGGGATCCTACGAGCAGTACTTC.